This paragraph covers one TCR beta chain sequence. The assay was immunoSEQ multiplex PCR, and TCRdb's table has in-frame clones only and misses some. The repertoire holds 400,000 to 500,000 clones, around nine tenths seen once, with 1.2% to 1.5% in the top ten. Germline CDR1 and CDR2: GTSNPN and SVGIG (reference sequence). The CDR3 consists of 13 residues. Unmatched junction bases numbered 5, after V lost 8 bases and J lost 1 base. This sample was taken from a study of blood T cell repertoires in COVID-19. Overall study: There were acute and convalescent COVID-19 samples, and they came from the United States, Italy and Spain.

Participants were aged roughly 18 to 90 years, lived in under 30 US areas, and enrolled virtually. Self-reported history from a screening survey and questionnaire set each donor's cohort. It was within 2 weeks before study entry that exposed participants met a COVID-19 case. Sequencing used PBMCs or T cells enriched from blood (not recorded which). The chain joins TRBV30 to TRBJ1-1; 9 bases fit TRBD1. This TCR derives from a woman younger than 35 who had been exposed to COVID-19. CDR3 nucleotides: TGTGCCAAACGGACAGGGGAGAACACTGAAGCTTTCTTT. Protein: CAKRTGENTEAFF. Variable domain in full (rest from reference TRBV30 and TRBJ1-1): SQTIHQWPATLVQPVGSPLSLECTVEGTSNPNLYWYRQAAGRGLQLLFYSVGIGQISSEVPQNLSASRPQDRQFILSSKKLLLSDSGFYLCAKRTGENTEAFFGQGTRLTVV.